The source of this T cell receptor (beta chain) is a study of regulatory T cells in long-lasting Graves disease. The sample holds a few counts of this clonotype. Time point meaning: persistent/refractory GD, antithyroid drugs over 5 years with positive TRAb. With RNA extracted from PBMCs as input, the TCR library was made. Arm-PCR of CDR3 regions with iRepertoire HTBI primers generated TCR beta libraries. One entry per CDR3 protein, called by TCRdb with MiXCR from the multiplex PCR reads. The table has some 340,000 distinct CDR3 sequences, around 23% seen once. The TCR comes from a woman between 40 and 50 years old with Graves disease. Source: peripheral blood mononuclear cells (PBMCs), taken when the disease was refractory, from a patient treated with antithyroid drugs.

CDR3 coding DNA: TGCAGTGCCAGTCCCTCGAGGGCTGAAGCTTTCTTT. Translated, it gives CSASPSRAEAFF. The rearrangement uses TRBV20-1 and TRBJ1-1; D not resolved. The germline CDR1 and CDR2 sequences are DFQATT and SNEGSKA (reference sequence). V lost 6 bases and J lost 6, with 14 bases in between. This CDR3 is 12 amino acids long.